Listed here are 27 T cell receptor beta chains from one sample, sequenced in a study of identical twins. From the 5' RACE reads, TCRdb called clonotypes with MiXCR, one entry per CDR3 protein. The sample contains a few hundred thousand distinct CDR3 sequences, roughly a tenth of which appear only once. The sample comprised memory T cells sorted from blood. The receptors shown here come from a man over 45 in good health.

The table lists this clonotype with a few counts. The V call is TRBV11-2, the J call TRBJ2-1, with 8 positions matching TRBD2. This CDR3 comprises 18 residues. The V gene end was trimmed by 5 bases and the J gene end by 6 bases; junction bases not matched to a gene: 18. From germline, CDR1 is SGHAT and CDR2 FQNNGV. CDR3 sequence (DNA): TGTGCCAGCAGCGAGTCCGGGACTAGTACCGTTGGGGCCAATGAGCAGTTCTTC. Translated: CASSESGTSTVGANEQFF.

This clonotype came up a few times. The gene calls are TRBV5-1 and TRBJ2-3; D is undetermined. The CDR3 consists of 16 residues. CDR1 SGHRS and CDR2 YFSETQ come from the germline V gene. Trimming left V 0 bases short and J 2 bases short, with 13 bases between. CDR3 sequence: CASSLATWGDTDTQYF. CDR3 DNA: TGCGCCAGCAGCTTGGCTACGTGGGGTGACACAGATACGCAGTATTTT.

This clonotype was observed at least ten times. This chain joins TRBV11-3 and TRBJ1-6, with D possibly TRBD1 on 5 matching bases. Per the germline V gene, CDR1 is SGHNT and CDR2 is YENEEA. CDR3 size: 14 residues. V was trimmed by 4 bases and J by 6 bases, leaving 10 bases between them. The chain's CDR3 is CASSSGQINSPLHF. Written as DNA, the CDR3 is TGTGCCAGCAGCTCCGGACAAATTAATTCACCCCTCCACTTT.

The table lists this clonotype with many counts. The rearrangement joins TRBV18 to TRBJ2-1, with D hard to call. Deletions cut 2 bases from V and 4 bases from J, with 6 bases between. Germline V CDR1 and CDR2: KGHSH, LQKENI. CDR3 length equals 13 residues. CDR3 region: CASSPGLYNEQFF. As DNA, the CDR3 is TGTGCCAGCTCACCAGGTCTATACAATGAGCAGTTCTTC.

This clonotype was picked up a small number of times. The rearrangement links TRBV7-2 to TRBJ2-7; TRBD2 might be the D (5 bases). The CDR3 spans 13 residues. Germline V gene data show CDR1 as SGHTA and CDR2 as FQGNSA. V lost 2 bases to trimming and J lost 7 bases, with 12 bases between them. Written as DNA, the CDR3 is TGTGCCAGCAGCTTACTAACTTCGGGGGAGCAGTACTTC. This translates into CASSLLTSGEQYF.

The table lists this clonotype with many counts. The J gene is TRBJ1-2, the V gene TRBV20-1, with D hard to call. CDR1 and CDR2 (germline): DFQATT, SNEGSKA (reference sequence). The CDR3 is 12 residues long. The ends were cut back, 3 bases at V and 8 bases at J, with 13 bases in the middle. The CDR3 spells CSARALERGYTF. CDR3 nucleotides: TGCAGTGCTAGGGCCCTGGAGCGCGGCTACACCTTC.

This clonotype came up a few times. This rearrangement joins TRBV6-5 to TRBJ2-1; tentative D call: TRBD1 (6 bases). Trimming shortened V by 0 bases and J by 3 bases, and 9 bases separated the two germline ends. This CDR3 has 15 residues. Germline loops: CDR1 MNHEY, CDR2 SVGAGI. CDR3 sequence (DNA): TGTGCCAGCAGTTACTCAGGACAGATCTACAATGAGCAGTTCTTC. Translating it yields CASSYSGQIYNEQFF.

DNA of the CDR3: TGCAGTGGTGACAGGGCTAGCTCCTACAATGAGCAGTTCTTC. Translated, it gives CSGDRASSYNEQFF. The rearrangement links TRBV20-1 to TRBJ2-1; 7 nucleotides line up with TRBD1. V trimming: 7 bases; J trimming: 0 bases; junction bases outside the gene matches: 6. The CDR3 extends over 14 amino acids. From germline, CDR1 is DFQATT and CDR2 SNEGSKA (reference sequence).

This clonotype was detected only a few times. The V and J genes are TRBV28 and TRBJ2-2, with a tentative D call TRBD1 (6 bases). CDR3 size: 15 residues. Germline-derived CDR1 and CDR2 are MDHEN and SYDVKM. V was shortened by 5 bases and J by 0 bases, with 10 bases between the two germline ends. Written as DNA, the CDR3 is TGTGCCAGCAGTCCCGACAGGACGAACACCGGGGAGCTGTTTTTT. It is translated as CASSPDRTNTGELFF.

The sample holds a few counts of this clonotype. The V gene is TRBV7-2, the J gene TRBJ2-5, with TRBD1 identical over 8 bases. The length of the CDR3 is 13 residues. CDR1 SGHTA and CDR2 FQGNSA come from the germline V gene. With 6 bases clipped from V and 5 bases from J, the junction kept 5 bases outside the gene matches. For the CDR3, the DNA is TGTGCCAGCAGGCAGGGGGCTCGGGAGACCCAGTACTTC. Residues: CASRQGARETQYF.

This clonotype came up a few times. This chain connects TRBV7-9 to TRBJ2-7; D not resolved. Trimming left V 5 bases short and J 1 base short, with 18 bases between. CDR3 length: 16 amino acids. In germline, CDR1 is SEHNR, CDR2 FQNEAQ (reference sequence). CDR3 sequence: CASSDPKNGASYEQYF. The CDR3 DNA sequence: TGTGCCAGCAGCGATCCAAAGAACGGAGCATCCTACGAGCAGTACTTC. The full variable domain, completed using reference TRBV7-9 and TRBJ2-7, is DTGVSQNPRHKITKRGQNVTFRCDPISEHNRLYWYRQTLGQGPEFLTYFQNEAQLEKSRLLSDRFSAERPKGSFSTLEIQRTEQGDSAMYLCASSDPKNGASYEQYFGPGTRLTVT.

This clonotype was seen only a few times. In DNA, the CDR3 is TGTGCCAGCGGGAGTTGGGGGCTAGCGGGAGGTACTGAGCAGTTCTTC. It specifies CASGSWGLAGGTEQFF. The chain recombines TRBV12-3 or TRBV12-4 with TRBJ2-1; 11 nucleotides align to TRBD2. V lost 8 bases and J lost 9; bases outside the gene matches: 15. This CDR3 spans 16 amino acids.

This clonotype was counted only a few times. The chain links TRBV28 to TRBJ2-7; the match to TRBD1 covers 9 bases. The germline gives CDR1 MDHEN, CDR2 SYDVKM. V was pared by 4 bases and J by 3 bases, with 7 bases of the junction left unmatched. The CDR3 consists of 15 residues. CDR3 residues: CASSSTGTGNYEQYF. CDR3 in DNA: TGTGCCAGCAGTTCGACCGGGACAGGGAACTACGAGCAGTACTTC. Full variable domain (missing parts from reference TRBV28 and TRBJ2-7): DVKVTQSSRYLVKRTGEKVFLECVQDMDHENMFWYRQDPGLGLRLIYFSYDVKMKEKGDIPEGYSVSREKKERFSLILESASTNQTSMYLCASSSTGTGNYEQYFGPGTRLTVT.

This clonotype has only a few counts. This chain links TRBV20-1 with TRBJ2-5; 12 positions match TRBD1. V shed 5 bases and J 5 bases; nucleotides not matched to a gene: 6. CDR3 length: 14 amino acids. The germline V gene has CDR1 DFQATT and CDR2 SNEGSKA (reference sequence). The CDR3 here is CSAPGTGGWETQYF. The CDR3 DNA is TGCAGTGCTCCCGGGACAGGGGGCTGGGAGACCCAGTACTTC.

The table lists this clonotype with many counts. The chain carries TRBV12-3 or TRBV12-4 and TRBJ2-2; D ambiguous. The CDR3 sequence is 13 residues long. V lost 5 bases and J lost 5, with 9 bases in between. CDR3 in amino acids: CASSTRPTGELFF. The CDR3 DNA reads as TGTGCCAGCAGTACGCGGCCGACCGGGGAGCTGTTTTTT.

This clonotype was recorded many times. This rearrangement joins TRBV5-1 to TRBJ2-2, with TRBD1 matching over 10 bases. Germline V CDR1 and CDR2: SGHRS, YFSETQ. The junction had 0 bases not matched to a gene; V was cut back by 3 bases and J by 1 base. The CDR3 spans 15 residues. The CDR3 sequence: CASSWDRGNTGELFF. The CDR3, as DNA: TGCGCCAGCAGCTGGGACAGGGGGAACACCGGGGAGCTGTTTTTT.

This clonotype was picked up many times. CDR3 region: CSARPSGGSYNEQFF. CDR3 nucleotide sequence: TGCAGTGCTAGACCTAGCGGGGGCTCCTACAATGAGCAGTTCTTC. This sequence joins TRBV20-1 and TRBJ2-1; 10 bases are a match to TRBD2. The trim removed 2 bases at V and 0 bases at J, leaving 1 base unmatched. Germline V gene lookup returns CDR1 DFQATT and CDR2 SNEGSKA (reference sequence). CDR3 length equals 15 residues.

The table lists this clonotype with many counts. The chain is built from TRBV5-1 and TRBJ1-1, with unresolved D. Looked up from germline, CDR1 is SGHRS and CDR2 is YFSETQ. V lost 0 bases to trimming and J lost 13 bases, with 16 bases between them. The CDR3 loop spans 13 amino acids. The CDR3: CASSLAGRSIFFF. CDR3 DNA sequence: TGCGCCAGCAGCTTGGCCGGACGATCCATATTTTTCTTT.

This clonotype occurred a few times. V and J are TRBV7-8 and TRBJ1-2; no definite D call. The CDR3 runs to 14 residues. V was cut by 5 bases and J by 8 bases, with 18 bases left in between. Looked up from germline, CDR1 is SGHVS and CDR2 is FQNEAQ. CDR3 protein: CASSPREGFHGYTF. For the CDR3, the DNA is TGTGCCAGCAGCCCCCGGGAGGGTTTTCACGGCTACACCTTC.

The rearrangement uses TRBV27 and TRBJ1-5, with TRBD1 matching over 8 bases. Losses at the gene ends were 6 bases for V and 7 bases for J; bases not matched to a gene: 8. CDR1 MNHEY and CDR2 SMNVEV come from the germline V gene (reference sequence). The CDR3 runs 14 residues. For the CDR3, the DNA is TGTGCCAGCAGCACAGGGGGACCCGGGCAGCCCCAGCATTTT. Translated: CASSTGGPGQPQHF.

This clonotype came up a few times. This rearrangement joins TRBV24-1 to TRBJ2-5; a possible D gene is TRBD2 (5 bases). This CDR3 comprises 12 residues. Germline V lookup: CDR1 KGHDR, CDR2 SFDVKD. Trimming stripped 7 bases from V and 3 bases from J, with 8 bases between. CDR3 sequence (DNA): TGTGCCACCAGCCCGGGGAAAGAGACCCAGTACTTC. It is translated as CATSPGKETQYF.

This clonotype was observed at least ten times. The rearrangement joins TRBV20-1 to TRBJ1-1, with TRBD1 matching over 7 bases. The CDR3 length is 14 residues. V dropped 3 bases and J dropped 3; count of bases not matched to a gene: 7. Germline assignment: CDR1 DFQATT and CDR2 SNEGSKA (reference sequence). DNA for the CDR3: TGCAGTGCTAGGCCGACAGGGACCTACACTGAAGCTTTCTTT. Amino acid sequence: CSARPTGTYTEAFF.

This clonotype came up many times. The chain uses TRBV10-3 and TRBJ2-3; 7 nucleotides align to TRBD1. The ends lost 3 bases at V and 1 base at J; junction bases unmatched: 4. Germline V lookup: CDR1 ENHRY, CDR2 SYGVKD. The CDR3 contains 15 residues. CDR3 amino acids: CAISEIGQGTDTQYF. The CDR3 region has the DNA TGTGCCATCAGTGAAATCGGACAGGGCACAGATACGCAGTATTTT.

This clonotype has only a few counts. V and J are TRBV5-1 and TRBJ1-2; D gene unclear. The germline CDR1 and CDR2 sequences are SGHRS and YFSETQ. V lost 0 bases and J 6 bases, leaving 9 bases between the germline ends. The CDR3 extends over 13 amino acids. Written as DNA, the CDR3 is TGCGCCAGCAGCTTGGGGCCCGGGAATGGCTACACCTTC. Protein sequence: CASSLGPGNGYTF.

In its sample, this clonotype was seen a few times. The chain links TRBV11-2 to TRBJ2-2; 10 bases fit TRBD2. Trimming cost V 5 bases and J 1 base; bases outside gene matches: 4. Germline CDR1 and CDR2: SGHAT and FQNNGV. The CDR3 totals 16 residues. CDR3 DNA: TGTGCCAGCAGCCGTACTAGCGGGGAGAACACCGGGGAGCTGTTTTTT. The encoded protein is CASSRTSGENTGELFF.

Many counts were recorded for this clonotype. The chain recombines TRBV7-9 with TRBJ2-1, with 9 bases aligning to TRBD2. Germline CDR1 SEHNR, CDR2 FQNEAQ (reference sequence). The trim removed 3 bases at V and 5 bases at J, leaving 5 bases unmatched. The CDR3 loop spans 15 amino acids. The CDR3 region is CASSLPPSGNNEQFF. The DNA for the CDR3 is TGTGCCAGCAGCTTGCCCCCTAGCGGGAACAATGAGCAGTTCTTC.

The chain joins TRBV10-3 to TRBJ2-7; tentative D call: TRBD1 (6 bases). Germline V gene data show CDR1 as ENHRY and CDR2 as SYGVKD. The CDR3 covers 12 residues. Trimming took 4 bases from V and 4 from J, leaving 8 bases between them. The CDR3 reads CAISAGQYEQYF. The DNA for the CDR3 is TGTGCCATCAGTGCCGGACAGTACGAGCAGTACTTC.